Listed below are T cell receptor beta chains from one sample, sequenced in a study of T cells after yellow fever vaccination. TCRdb re-called the 5' RACE reads with MiXCR, one entry per CDR3 protein. The sample lists approximately 30,000 distinct CDR3 sequences, nearly 4.5% occurring once. Sequencing was performed on CD8+ T cells sorted from PBMCs, taken 5 days after the yellow fever booster vaccination. These TCRs come from a young man who received the YFV17D yellow fever vaccine. CDR3s include the opening cysteine and the closing phenylalanine or tryptophan. Each record gives: V gene, J gene, clone size, D gene, CDR3 protein, CDR3 DNA. A D gene is named only where the DNA matches it firmly. For some rows the clone size is stated as once, few or many, or as a class when expanded; others skip it.

v_call: TRBV29-1; j_call: TRBJ2-7; clone_size: many; d_call: .; cdr3_aa: CSVEDSPKYEQYF; cdr3_nt: TGCAGCGTTGAAGACTCTCCCAAGTACGAGCAGTACTTC
v_call: TRBV28; j_call: TRBJ2-3; clone_size: many; d_call: .; cdr3_aa: CASSLMDFGGDTQYF; cdr3_nt: TGTGCCAGCAGTTTAATGGACTTCGGAGGGGATACGCAGTATTTT
v_call: TRBV20-1; j_call: TRBJ2-7; clone_size: many; d_call: TRBD2; cdr3_aa: CSARSGLVSPYEQYF; cdr3_nt: TGCAGTGCTAGAAGCGGACTAGTGAGTCCCTACGAGCAGTACTTC
v_call: TRBV20-1; j_call: TRBJ2-5; clone_size: many; d_call: .; cdr3_aa: CSAREGLIQTQYF; cdr3_nt: TGCAGTGCTAGAGAGGGACTGATACAGACCCAGTACTTC
v_call: TRBV20-1; j_call: TRBJ2-1; clone_size: many; d_call: TRBD2; cdr3_aa: CSARTSASYNEQFF; cdr3_nt: TGCAGTGCTAGAACTAGCGCCTCCTACAATGAGCAGTTCTTC
v_call: TRBV7-2; j_call: TRBJ1-5; clone_size: many; d_call: .; cdr3_aa: CASSPLGGVGQPQHF; cdr3_nt: TGTGCCAGCAGCCCCCTTGGGGGAGTAGGGCAGCCCCAGCATTTT
v_call: TRBV29-1; j_call: TRBJ2-7; clone_size: many; d_call: TRBD1; cdr3_aa: CSVAGQVGLLDWEYF; cdr3_nt: TGCAGCGTCGCCGGACAGGTCGGACTCCTCGACTGGGAGTACTTC
v_call: TRBV5-1; j_call: TRBJ2-2; clone_size: many; d_call: TRBD1; cdr3_aa: CASSLTTTGDPNTGELFF; cdr3_nt: TGCGCCAGCAGCTTGACCACGACAGGGGACCCAAACACCGGGGAGCTGTTTTTT
v_call: TRBV7-9; j_call: TRBJ2-7; clone_size: many; d_call: .; cdr3_aa: CASSSGSTYEQYF; cdr3_nt: TGTGCCAGCAGCTCGGGGTCTACCTACGAGCAGTACTTC
v_call: TRBV28; j_call: TRBJ2-7; clone_size: large; d_call: TRBD1; cdr3_aa: CASSAVGQGWGEQYF; cdr3_nt: TGTGCCAGCAGTGCCGTTGGACAGGGGTGGGGAGAGCAGTACTTC
v_call: TRBV15; j_call: TRBJ1-1; clone_size: many; d_call: .; cdr3_aa: CATSRDPLGYTEAFF; cdr3_nt: TGTGCCACCAGCAGAGATCCGCTGGGATACACTGAAGCTTTCTTT
v_call: TRBV12-3/TRBV12-4; j_call: TRBJ1-5; clone_size: many; d_call: .; cdr3_aa: CASSGLEGPQPQHF; cdr3_nt: TGTGCCAGCAGCGGCCTCGAGGGACCTCAGCCCCAGCATTTT
v_call: TRBV7-9; j_call: TRBJ2-2; clone_size: many; d_call: .; cdr3_aa: CASSLTQNTGELFF; cdr3_nt: TGTGCCAGCAGCTTAACACAGAACACCGGGGAGCTGTTTTTT
v_call: TRBV25-1; j_call: TRBJ1-2; clone_size: many; d_call: TRBD1; cdr3_aa: CASSRRDRENYGYTF; cdr3_nt: TGTGCCAGCAGCCGCCGGGACAGGGAAAACTATGGCTACACCTTC
v_call: TRBV30; j_call: TRBJ2-5; clone_size: many; d_call: TRBD2; cdr3_aa: CAWGTMVQYF; cdr3_nt: TGTGCCTGGGGGACTATGGTCCAGTACTTC
v_call: TRBV19; j_call: TRBJ2-7; clone_size: many; d_call: .; cdr3_aa: CASSIRRGVYEQYF; cdr3_nt: TGTGCCAGTAGTATTCGTAGGGGCGTCTACGAGCAGTACTTC
v_call: TRBV7-3; j_call: TRBJ2-1; clone_size: many; d_call: .; cdr3_aa: CASSLTVSTSSYNEQFF; cdr3_nt: TGTGCCAGCAGCTTAACTGTTAGCACAAGCTCCTACAATGAGCAGTTCTTC
v_call: TRBV6-5; j_call: TRBJ2-1; clone_size: many; d_call: .; cdr3_aa: CASSLLPSGVEFF; cdr3_nt: TGTGCCAGCAGTTTACTCCCCTCTGGGGTGGAGTTCTTC
v_call: TRBV7-2; j_call: TRBJ2-3; clone_size: many; d_call: TRBD2; cdr3_aa: CASSPLAGVPDTQYF; cdr3_nt: TGTGCCAGCAGCCCCCTAGCGGGAGTCCCAGATACGCAGTATTTT
v_call: TRBV5-5; j_call: TRBJ2-7; clone_size: .; d_call: .; cdr3_aa: CASSWGLYGEQYF; cdr3_nt: TGTGCCAGCAGTTGGGGACTTTATGGCGAGCAGTACTTC
v_call: TRBV28; j_call: TRBJ2-5; clone_size: .; d_call: TRBD1; cdr3_aa: CASSPRDRQETQYF; cdr3_nt: TGTGCCAGCAGCCCCCGGGACAGACAAGAGACCCAGTACTTC
v_call: TRBV18; j_call: TRBJ2-7; clone_size: many; d_call: .; cdr3_aa: CASSPLRGNEQYF; cdr3_nt: TGTGCCAGCTCACCATTACGAGGGAACGAGCAGTACTTC
v_call: TRBV5-6; j_call: TRBJ2-5; clone_size: many; d_call: .; cdr3_aa: CASSLAGSETQYF; cdr3_nt: TGTGCCAGCAGCTTGGCAGGGTCGGAGACCCAGTACTTC
v_call: TRBV4-3; j_call: TRBJ2-3; clone_size: many; d_call: .; cdr3_aa: CASSQDTFMGQGTDTQYF; cdr3_nt: TGCGCCAGCAGCCAAGATACCTTTATGGGACAAGGGACAGATACGCAGTATTTT
v_call: TRBV6-1; j_call: TRBJ2-7; clone_size: many; d_call: .; cdr3_aa: CASSRSVSLSEQYF; cdr3_nt: TGTGCCAGCAGTCGCTCTGTTTCCCTCTCCGAGCAGTACTTC
v_call: TRBV9; j_call: TRBJ2-3; clone_size: many; d_call: .; cdr3_aa: CASSPGGTQYF; cdr3_nt: TGTGCCAGCAGCCCTGGAGGTACGCAGTATTTT
v_call: TRBV10-2; j_call: TRBJ2-3; clone_size: many; d_call: .; cdr3_aa: CASRDAGTDTQYF; cdr3_nt: TGCGCCAGCAGGGACGCTGGCACAGATACGCAGTATTTT
v_call: TRBV7-6; j_call: TRBJ2-7; clone_size: many; d_call: TRBD1; cdr3_aa: CASSLVFQGASDEQYF; cdr3_nt: TGTGCCAGCAGCTTAGTCTTCCAGGGGGCTAGCGACGAGCAGTACTTC
v_call: TRBV5-1; j_call: TRBJ2-1; clone_size: many; d_call: .; cdr3_aa: CASSLLDNNEQFF; cdr3_nt: TGCGCCAGCAGCTTGCTGGATAACAATGAGCAGTTCTTC
v_call: TRBV9; j_call: TRBJ1-2; clone_size: many; d_call: TRBD1; cdr3_aa: CASSAQGIYGYTF; cdr3_nt: TGTGCCAGCAGCGCACAGGGGATCTATGGCTACACCTTC
v_call: TRBV28; j_call: TRBJ2-7; clone_size: many; d_call: .; cdr3_aa: CASSLWGVYYEQYF; cdr3_nt: TGTGCCAGCAGTTTATGGGGAGTGTACTACGAGCAGTACTTC
v_call: TRBV20-1; j_call: TRBJ2-1; clone_size: many; d_call: .; cdr3_aa: CSASPTSYNEQFF; cdr3_nt: TGCAGTGCTTCCCCGACTAGTTACAATGAGCAGTTCTTC
v_call: TRBV6-5; j_call: TRBJ2-7; clone_size: many; d_call: TRBD1; cdr3_aa: CASSSDRVHEQYF; cdr3_nt: TGTGCCAGCAGTTCTGACAGGGTCCACGAGCAGTACTTC
v_call: TRBV11-2; j_call: TRBJ2-1; clone_size: many; d_call: .; cdr3_aa: CASSLAGGKDEQFF; cdr3_nt: TGTGCCAGCAGCTTAGCTGGTGGGAAAGATGAGCAGTTCTTC
v_call: TRBV9; j_call: TRBJ2-2; clone_size: many; d_call: TRBD2; cdr3_aa: CAKGTSGTEAGELFF; cdr3_nt: TGTGCCAAAGGGACTAGCGGGACGGAGGCCGGGGAGCTGTTTTTT
v_call: TRBV20-1; j_call: TRBJ2-7; clone_size: many; d_call: .; cdr3_aa: CSAMDYGQSYEQYF; cdr3_nt: TGCAGTGCTATGGATTACGGACAGTCCTACGAGCAGTACTTC
v_call: TRBV15; j_call: TRBJ1-5; clone_size: many; d_call: TRBD1; cdr3_aa: CATSRPDRGLGSNQPQHF; cdr3_nt: TGTGCCACCAGCAGGCCGGACAGGGGGCTTGGGAGCAATCAGCCCCAGCATTTT
v_call: TRBV30; j_call: TRBJ2-7; clone_size: .; d_call: .; cdr3_aa: CAWRATPYEQYF; cdr3_nt: TGTGCCTGGAGGGCAACCCCCTACGAGCAGTACTTC
v_call: TRBV12-3/TRBV12-4; j_call: TRBJ2-7; clone_size: many; d_call: TRBD2; cdr3_aa: CASSWASGGREQYF; cdr3_nt: TGTGCCAGCAGTTGGGCTAGCGGGGGCAGGGAGCAGTACTTC
v_call: TRBV7-2; j_call: TRBJ2-3; clone_size: many; d_call: TRBD2; cdr3_aa: CASSLLADTDTQYF; cdr3_nt: TGTGCCAGCAGCTTACTAGCGGACACAGATACGCAGTATTTT
v_call: TRBV10-3; j_call: TRBJ2-2; clone_size: many; d_call: .; cdr3_aa: CAISDRGEGTGELFF; cdr3_nt: TGTGCCATCAGTGACAGGGGAGAGGGCACCGGGGAGCTGTTTTTT